This T cell receptor beta chain is drawn from a study of cytomegalovirus exposure and HLA in healthy donors. As regards this clone: What it binds is unknown.

Study-level points and caveats: Prior analysis indicated that the majority of TCR beta V segments exhibited productivity approximately 87% or approximately 30% of the time.

The PCR was carried out with 60 Vbeta primers and 13 Jbeta primers. Libraries were prepared by immunoSEQ multiplex PCR; TCRdb keeps only in-frame clonotypes and omits some of them. The sample lists 180,000 or so clones; over 70% were seen once. Source material: PBMCs. This sequence originates from a woman between 55 and 75 years old in good health and CMV-seropositive.

The CDR3 DNA reads TGTGCCAGCAGCCAAGACCCGGGGGATAGCAATCAGCCCCAGCATTTT. Amino acids: CASSQDPGDSNQPQHF. The J gene is TRBJ1-5, the V gene TRBV5-4; possible D gene TRBD1, 5 bases. Trimming pared 4 bases from V and 0 bases from J, leaving 14 bases between. Germline CDR1 is SGHNT and CDR2 is YYREEE (reference sequence). CDR3 length equals 16 residues.